These 29 T cell receptor beta chains share one sample of origin, sequenced in a study of circulating CD8 cells and anti-PD-1 response in melanoma. The QIAseq Immune Repertoire TCR panel built the libraries from about 14 ng of total RNA. TCRdb analysed the reads with MiXCR anew, one entry per CDR3 protein. The table records about 260 distinct CDR3 sequences, 6% to 7.5% of them present only once. Live CD3+CD8+TCRalphabeta+ cells were sorted into four subsets by PD-1 and/or TIGIT. The sequencing here drew on CD8+ T cells from PBMCs, taken at baseline or after one month of anti-PD-1 therapy (not recorded which). Source of these receptors: a human donor with melanoma.

In its sample, this clonotype is large. The V and J genes are TRBV28 and TRBJ1-6; 8 bases are a match to TRBD1. Germline V CDR1 and CDR2: MDHEN, SYDVKM. This CDR3 has 17 amino acids. With V trimmed by 5 bases and J by 8 bases, 14 bases remained unmatched. For the CDR3, the DNA is TGTGCCAGCAGTACATTCCAGGGGGCGGCGCGGGATTCACCCCTCCACTTT. Protein product: CASSTFQGAARDSPLHF.

This clonotype is classed as medium-sized. V is TRBV19 and J is TRBJ1-1; possibly TRBD1 for D (6 bases). The germline V gene encodes CDR1 LNHDA and CDR2 SQIVND (reference sequence). CDR3 length: 15 amino acids. The germline V and J ends were trimmed by 3 bases and 1 base, with 12 bases remaining between them. CDR3 nucleotides: TGTGCCAGTAGTATCCTTACGACAGGGAACACTGAAGCTTTCTTT. The encoded protein is CASSILTTGNTEAFF.

This clonotype is judged medium-sized. This rearrangement joins TRBV11-3 to TRBJ2-2; D gene uncertain. CDR1 is SGHNT and CDR2 is YENEEA in the germline V gene. Deletions cut 3 bases from V and 0 bases from J, with 17 bases between. CDR3 length equals 18 residues. The CDR3 sequence: CASSFGGLPDSNTGELFF. CDR3 DNA: TGTGCCAGCAGCTTTGGTGGTTTGCCTGACTCGAACACCGGGGAGCTGTTTTTT.

This clonotype is deemed large (0.1 to 1%). The chain has TRBV2 and TRBJ2-2; D remains ambiguous. CDR1 and CDR2 from the germline V gene are SNHLY and FYNNEI. The CDR3 sequence is 12 residues long. Trimming removed 7 bases from V and 8 bases from J, with 11 bases in between. This CDR3 is CASMPFAGELFF. The CDR3 coding sequence is TGTGCCAGCATGCCATTTGCAGGGGAGCTGTTTTTT.

This clonotype is labeled large. CDR3 in amino acids: CASRTRGAYEKLFF. The CDR3 DNA is TGTGCCAGCAGGACCAGGGGCGCCTATGAAAAACTGTTTTTT. This chain links TRBV27 with TRBJ1-4, with a possible D match to TRBD1 (6 bases). The ends were cut back, 6 bases at V and 6 bases at J, with 14 bases in the middle. The CDR3 spans 14 residues. The V gene's germline CDR1 is MNHEY and CDR2 SMNVEV (reference sequence).

This clonotype is termed large. An end of the junction does not agree with germline; a read error may underlie this. This chain connects TRBV7-2 to TRBJ2-7; 11 bases are a match to TRBD2. The CDR3 is 16 amino acids. Looked up from germline, CDR1 is SGHTA and CDR2 is FQGNSA. The CDR3 DNA is TGTGCCAGCAGCCCTTTAGCGGGAGGGCCTTCCTACGAGCAGTGCTTC. It is translated as CASSPLAGGPSYEQCF.

This clonotype is medium-sized in the sample. A read error may explain this, as a much larger clone is one base away. The chain recombines TRBV18 with TRBJ1-1; D may be TRBD1 (5 bases). Between the trimmed V and J ends, which lost 3 bases and 4 bases, there was a span of 15 bases. CDR1 and CDR2 from the germline V gene are KGHSH and LQKENI. The CDR3 sequence is 15 residues long. The CDR3 loop is CASSPAGYGGTEAFF. The CDR3 nucleotides read TGTGCCAGCTCACCGGCAGGGTACGGGGGCACTGAAGCTTTCTTT.

In its sample, this clonotype was seen a few times. Since a much larger clone is just one base distant, this may be a read error. The chain carries TRBV10-3 and TRBJ2-1, with D uncertain. The germline CDR1 and CDR2 sequences are ENHRY and SYGVKD. CDR3 length: 16 amino acids. CDR3 sequence (DNA): TGTGCCATCAGTGAGTCGACGCAGAATTCCTACAATGAGCAGTGCTTC. The encoded protein is CAISESTQNSYNEQCF.

This clonotype is medium-sized. The rearrangement joins TRBV19 to TRBJ1-1, with a weak D call TRBD1 (5 bases). CDR1 and CDR2 (germline): LNHDA, SQIVND (reference sequence). Trimming left V 3 bases short and J 5 bases short, with 13 bases between. The CDR3 runs to 14 residues. This chain's CDR3 is CASSIRQGGTEAFF. CDR3 DNA sequence: TGTGCCAGTAGTATCCGCCAGGGAGGGACTGAAGCTTTCTTT.

By share, this clonotype ranks as large. This chain connects TRBV2 to TRBJ2-7, with D hard to call. Germline CDR1 reads SNHLY; CDR2 reads FYNNEI. The V end was cut by 0 bases, the J end by 3 bases, with 6 bases between. CDR3 size: 13 residues. CDR3 sequence reads: CASSEAWNYEQYF. The CDR3 DNA reads as TGTGCCAGCAGTGAAGCTTGGAACTACGAGCAGTACTTC.

Within the sample, this clonotype is large (0.1 to 1%). The chain has TRBV25-1 and TRBJ2-1; 8 bases agree with TRBD2. CDR3 size: 13 residues. The germline gives CDR1 MGHDK, CDR2 SYGVNS. Trimming removed 6 bases from V and 7 bases from J; junction bases left unmatched: 5. The CDR3 nucleotides read TGTGCCAGCAGCACCAGCGGGAGTAATGAGCAGTTCTTC. Translated: CASSTSGSNEQFF. Full variable domain (outside the CDR3, taken from reference TRBV25-1 and TRBJ2-1): EADIYQTPRYLVIGTGKKITLECSQTMGHDKMYWYQQDPGMELHLIHYSYGVNSTEKGDLSSESTVSRIRTEHFPLTLESARPSHTSQYLCASSTSGSNEQFFGPGTRLTVL.

This clonotype is categorized as large. The chain carries TRBV29-1 and TRBJ2-7; possible D gene TRBD1, 5 bases. Trimming stripped 5 bases from V and 3 bases from J, with 14 bases between. The CDR3 totals 13 residues. Germline V gives CDR1 SQVTM, CDR2 ANQGSEA. As DNA, the CDR3 is TGCAGCGTTTTACAGGATTTATACTACGAGCAGTACTTC. It codes for CSVLQDLYYEQYF.

This clonotype was detected a few times. This chain links TRBV19 with TRBJ2-2; 12 nucleotides align to TRBD2. J lost 2 bases, V lost 11 bases, and 12 bases had no gene match. The germline V gene has CDR1 LNHDA and CDR2 SQIVND (reference sequence). The length of the CDR3 is 17 residues. The CDR3 bases are TGTGCCGGGTCAGGACCTAGCGGGAGGGCTAACACCGGGGAGCTGTTTTTT. The encoded protein is CAGSGPSGRANTGELFF.

This clonotype qualifies as large. The chain joins TRBV4-1 to TRBJ1-6; 7 bases are a match to TRBD1. The CDR3 has 14 residues. CDR1 is MGHRA, CDR2 YSYEKL, per germline. Trimming at V came to 4 bases and at J to 7 bases, leaving 4 bases not matched to a gene. The CDR3 here is CASSLGTANSPLHF. For the CDR3, the DNA is TGCGCCAGCAGCCTAGGGACAGCCAATTCACCCCTCCACTTT.

This clonotype is large (0.1 to 1%) in the sample. V and J are TRBV20-1 and TRBJ2-1; a possible D gene is TRBD2 (6 bases). Germline values: CDR1 DFQATT, CDR2 SNEGSKA (reference sequence). The length of the CDR3 is 12 residues. The CDR3 loop is CGTFAAYNEQFF. For the CDR3, the DNA is TGCGGGACTTTCGCGGCCTACAATGAGCAGTTCTTC.

This clonotype is deemed large. The chain has TRBV19 and TRBJ2-4; 7 bases map to TRBD1. The germline CDR1 and CDR2 sequences are LNHDA and SQIVND (reference sequence). The CDR3 spans 13 residues. J was trimmed by 6 bases and V by 7 bases; bases with no gene match: 6. The CDR3 spells CASIGDSRNIQYF. The CDR3, as DNA: TGTGCCAGTATAGGGGACAGCCGAAACATTCAGTACTTC.

This clonotype is medium-sized in the sample. The gene calls are TRBV20-1 and TRBJ2-7; TRBD2 matches 12 bases. V lost 4 bases, J lost 5 bases, and 15 bases stayed unmatched. The CDR3 spans 17 residues. Germline CDR1 is DFQATT and CDR2 is SNEGSKA (reference sequence). CDR3 DNA: TGCAGTGCTACCCGAATTTCCCTGACTAGCGGGGGTCACGAGCAGTACTTC. Its protein product is CSATRISLTSGGHEQYF.

By sample share, this clonotype is large. The gene calls are TRBV29-1 and TRBJ1-4; no definite D call. CDR1 is SQVTM and CDR2 is ANQGSEA in the germline V gene. The CDR3 loop spans 13 amino acids. Trimming pared 2 bases from V and 0 bases from J, leaving 4 bases between. CDR3 sequence: CSVEYATNEKLFF. CDR3 in DNA: TGCAGCGTTGAATACGCAACTAATGAAAAACTGTTTTTT.

In this sample, this clonotype is medium-sized (0.01 to 0.1%). At one end the junction does not follow the germline gene, possibly because of a read error. This sequence joins TRBV29-1 and TRBJ2-7; D tentatively reads TRBD1 or TRBD2 (5 bases each). CDR1 is SQVTM and CDR2 is ANQGSEA in the germline V gene. The CDR3 is made up of 16 amino acids. CDR3 in amino acids: CSAEGRDPLGAYEQYF. CDR3 DNA sequence: TGCAGCGCTGAAGGTCGGGACCCCTTAGGGGCCTACGAGCAGTACTTC.

This clonotype counts as medium-sized (0.01 to 0.1%). The chain couples TRBV30 to TRBJ2-7, with no clear D. This CDR3 contains 12 residues. The germline V gene encodes CDR1 GTSNPN and CDR2 SVGIG (reference sequence). Trimming left V 5 bases short and J 2 bases short, with 10 bases between. The CDR3 DNA reads TGTGCCTGGTGGGCTGTCCCCTACGAGCAGTACTTC. This encodes CAWWAVPYEQYF.

By share, this clonotype ranks as large. The chain has TRBV27 and TRBJ2-7, with D tentatively TRBD2 (5 bases). Germline V CDR1 and CDR2: MNHEY, SMNVEV (reference sequence). The CDR3 contains 17 residues. With 4 bases removed from V and 0 bases from J, the gap between germline ends came to 19 bases. The CDR3 loop is CASSSLLMTGSSYEQYF. The CDR3 bases are TGTGCCAGCAGTTCCCTCCTCATGACGGGGAGCTCCTACGAGCAGTACTTC.

This clonotype is labeled as medium-sized (0.01 to 0.1%). The J gene is TRBJ2-7, the V gene TRBV28; a possible D gene is TRBD2 (6 bases). From germline, CDR1 is MDHEN and CDR2 SYDVKM. This CDR3 is 16 amino acids long. Trimming pared 5 bases from V and 3 bases from J, leaving 20 bases between. CDR3 DNA sequence: TGTGCCAGCAGTACCAGGGACTCTAGGCGGTACTACGAGCAGTACTTC. This encodes CASSTRDSRRYYEQYF.

This clonotype qualifies as large. The genes are TRBV9 and TRBJ2-3; 13 nucleotides match TRBD2. The germline gives CDR1 SGDLS, CDR2 YYNGEE. This CDR3 has 16 residues. The V gene end was trimmed by 4 bases and the J gene end by 4 bases; junction bases not matched to a gene: 6. The CDR3 nucleotides are TGTGCCAGCAGCCCCCTCACTAGCGGGGGGGCAGATACGCAGTATTTT. Amino acids: CASSPLTSGGADTQYF.

By share, this clonotype counts as large. The CDR3 here is CSVEVPEAFF. CDR3 coding DNA: TGCAGCGTTGAAGTGCCTGAAGCTTTCTTT. This chain uses TRBV29-1 with TRBJ1-1; unclear D gene. V dropped 1 base and J dropped 6 bases, with 3 bases sitting between them. This CDR3 has 10 residues. Per the germline V gene, CDR1 is SQVTM and CDR2 is ANQGSEA.

The rearrangement links TRBV5-1 to TRBJ2-5; 10 nucleotides match TRBD2. Trimming at V came to 0 bases and at J to 1 base, leaving 6 bases not matched to a gene. Germline CDR1 SGHRS, CDR2 YFSETQ. The CDR3 loop spans 17 amino acids. CDR3 protein: CASSLELAGWGQETQYF. CDR3 nucleotides: TGCGCCAGCAGCTTGGAACTAGCGGGGTGGGGCCAAGAGACCCAGTACTTC.

By share of the sample, this clonotype is large. This rearrangement joins TRBV27 to TRBJ1-5, with a tentative D call TRBD1 (5 bases). This CDR3 comprises 13 residues. Germline CDR1 and CDR2: MNHEY and SMNVEV (reference sequence). Trimming left V 5 bases short and J 9 bases short, with 14 bases between. CDR3 in amino acids: CASSLGRGGPQHF. DNA of the CDR3: TGTGCCAGCAGTCTAGGTCGCGGGGGGCCCCAGCATTTT.

The sample holds a few counts of this clonotype. One end of the junction does not line up with germline, which may come from a read error. The gene calls are TRBV19 and TRBJ1-3, with D unclear. This CDR3 has 16 residues. Germline V gives CDR1 LNHDA, CDR2 SQIVND (reference sequence). The CDR3 here is CASSMDMRLTGNTTYF. As DNA, the CDR3 is TGTGCCAGTAGTATGGATATGCGGCTAACTGGAAACACCACATATTTT. The entire variable domain, with the rest obtained from reference TRBV19 and TRBJ1-3, is as follows: DGGITQSPKYLFRKEGQNVTLSCEQNLNHDAMYWYRQDPGQGLRLIYYSQIVNDFQKGDIAEGYSVSREKKESFPLTVTSAQKNPTAFYLCASSMDMRLTGNTTYFGEGSWLTVV.

This clonotype is large (0.1 to 1%) within its sample. The rearrangement joins TRBV12-5 to TRBJ2-2; 8 nucleotides match TRBD1. The CDR3 sequence is 18 residues long. V lost 2 bases and J lost 5; bases outside the gene matches: 13. Germline-derived CDR1 and CDR2 are LGHNT and FRNRAP. The CDR3 region has the DNA TGTGCTAGTGGTTTGCTATATCAGGGGGCGCGAGGGACCGGGGAGCTGTTTTTT. Translating gives CASGLLYQGARGTGELFF.

By share, this clonotype ranks as medium-sized. The rearrangement joins TRBV30 to TRBJ1-1, with D unclear. The length of the CDR3 is 14 residues. CDR1 GTSNPN and CDR2 SVGIG come from the germline V gene (reference sequence). V was cut by 5 bases and J by 5 bases, with 18 bases left in between. The DNA for the CDR3 is TGTGCCTGGTTCCCAGTCCCAGGTCGGACTGAAGCTTTCTTT. This sequence encodes CAWFPVPGRTEAFF.